The entry below gives a single T cell receptor (beta chain) sequence along with its context. The CDR3 length is 12 residues. Germline assignment: CDR1 LNHDA and CDR2 SQIVND (reference sequence). The V end was cut by 5 bases, the J end by 8 bases, with 9 bases between. In the original workflow: Cell counts per sample came from amplifying reference gene primers. TCRdb keeps only in-frame clones here, not all; method: immunoSEQ multiplex PCR. V and J calls plus clone size are reproduced from that table; the DNA served to infer D and trimming. Found here are more than 95,000 clones, roughly 80% of them singletons; the top ten hold about 5%. The sample is drawn from a study of blood T cell repertoires in COVID-19. About the study: Samples came from the United States, Italy and Spain, spanning acute and convalescent COVID-19. T cells, B-cell-depleted T cells, or PBMCs supplied cDNA or gDNA.

The V gene is TRBV19, the J gene TRBJ1-4; D is undetermined. The TCR was taken from a man in his 60s with acute or convalescent COVID-19. Sequenced sample: peripheral blood. CDR3 in amino acids: CASSLEGEKLFF. As DNA, the CDR3 is TGTGCCAGTAGTCTCGAGGGAGAAAAACTGTTTTTT.